The T cell receptor (beta chain) under discussion was sequenced for a study of T-cell memory formation after mild COVID-19. Study-level results: That cross-reactive memory joined was suggested by some responding clones appearing in pre-infection memory.

From the 5' RACE reads, TCRdb called clonotypes with MiXCR, one entry per CDR3 protein. There are fewer than 350,000 distinct CDR3 sequences in the sample; roughly an eighth occur only once, and roughly 23% lies in the top ten. This clonotype was seen a few times. As yet, its antigen is unknown. Trimming cost V 1 base and J 3 bases, with 12 bases left between them. The CDR3 has 15 amino acids. CDR1 LGHDT and CDR2 YNNKEL come from the germline V gene (reference sequence). This sequence originates from a young man who had mild COVID-19 (a few samples of this study predate the infection). Cell type and time point are not known. The chain links TRBV3-1 to TRBJ1-1, with D uncertain. The material sequenced was PBMCs or a T cell subset sorted from them (not recorded which). The CDR3 sequence is CASSQAAKGDTEAFF. The CDR3 bases are TGTGCCAGCAGCCAAGCAGCGAAGGGAGACACTGAAGCTTTCTTT.